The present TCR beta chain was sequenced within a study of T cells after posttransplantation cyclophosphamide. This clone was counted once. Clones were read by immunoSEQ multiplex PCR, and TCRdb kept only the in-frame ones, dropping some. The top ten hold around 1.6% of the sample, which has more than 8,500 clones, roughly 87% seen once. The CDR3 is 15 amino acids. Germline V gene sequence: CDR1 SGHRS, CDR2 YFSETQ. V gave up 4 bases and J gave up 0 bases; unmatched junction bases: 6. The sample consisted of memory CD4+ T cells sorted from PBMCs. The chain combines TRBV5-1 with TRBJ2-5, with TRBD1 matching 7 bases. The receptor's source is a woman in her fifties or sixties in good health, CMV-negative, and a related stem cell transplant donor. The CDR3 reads CASSDGQANQETQYF. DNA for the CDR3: TGCGCCAGCAGCGACGGACAGGCAAACCAAGAGACCCAGTACTTC.